This TCR beta chain was recorded in a study of vaccination and CD4 T cells after COVID-19. Study in general: Subjects got two shots of BNT162b2 or mRNA-1273 vaccine. No peptide, an HIV-1 Nef pool, or a CEFX pool was what each control culture received.

Sequence data for DNA of cultured CD4+ T cells were generated by the Oncomine TCR Beta short-read assay. TCRdb ran MiXCR on the PCR reads and lists one entry per CDR3 protein. The sample has roughly 11,000 distinct CDR3 sequences, less than 80% seen once. Regarding treatment: roughly 11-day PBMC culture with coronavirus spike peptide pools or control peptides (ViraFEST assay). Peptide-pool expansion of antigen-specific T cells preceded TCR sequencing in ViraFEST. Dates of PCR positivity, March to December 2020, preceded the US Alpha, Beta and Delta variants. Germline V lookup: CDR1 MNHNS, CDR2 SASEGT. V was clipped by 8 bases and J by 5 bases; unmatched bases: 8. The length of the CDR3 is 13 residues. As for this clonotype: What it binds is unknown.

The clonotype originates from a human donor who had recovered from COVID-19. Sequencing input: CD4+ T cells from blood, cultured in vitro. The J gene is TRBJ2-5, the V gene TRBV6-1; TRBD2 agrees at 7 bases. CDR3: CASHRTSEETQYF. The CDR3 DNA sequence: TGTGCCAGCCACAGGACTAGTGAGGAGACCCAGTACTTC.